These T cell receptor beta chains were read from a single sample in a study of CD8+ T cells in alopecia areata. Data came from immunoSEQ multiplex PCR; TCRdb stores just in-frame clones and leaves some out. The repertoire holds roughly 170,000 clones, with around three fifths as singletons. Source: CD8+ T cells sorted from blood, taken at week 24, from a patient treated with tofacitinib. The receptors were gathered from a human donor with alopecia areata. Both conserved end residues are part of each CDR3. Only some rows state a clone size, as once, few, many or a class for expanded clones.

size,J,V,CDR3
.,TRBJ2-1,TRBV9,CASSAVGGSGPSREQFF
.,TRBJ1-2,TRBV5-1,CASSSELNRGLGGYTF
.,TRBJ2-5,TRBV4-1,CASSQSTRGETQYF
once,TRBJ2-7,TRBV6-6,CASTQAHEQYF
.,TRBJ2-2,TRBV25-1,CASSQMKGNTGELFF
.,TRBJ2-3,TRBV7-6,CASSLVRSTDTQYF
.,TRBJ1-1,TRBV5-4,CASSFVGGTEAFF
.,TRBJ2-5,TRBV7-6,CASSSTAGGETQYF
few,TRBJ2-7,TRBV7-9,CASSFAAGGPYEQYF
.,TRBJ1-1,TRBV28,CASSFPDWTEAFF
few,TRBJ1-3,TRBV29-1,CSVGAAGPTDTIYF
few,TRBJ2-1,TRBV6-1,CASSEAGTVPYNEQFF
.,TRBJ2-3,TRBV11-2,CASSRDTDTQYF
.,TRBJ2-7,TRBV7-2,CASSLGLREQYF
.,TRBJ2-2,TRBV29-1,CSVGVSTGELFF
.,TRBJ2-3,TRBV5-1,CASSLYGTSGGGTDTQYF
.,TRBJ1-5,TRBV30,CAWPPPGQGRKSNQPQHF
few,TRBJ1-1,TRBV5-1,CASSTTGGTEAFF
few,TRBJ2-7,TRBV13,CASSLTAYEQYF
.,TRBJ2-5,TRBV5-5,CASTWTGASGEQYF
few,TRBJ1-6,TRBV7-9,CASSLDQGQHNSPLHF
.,TRBJ1-2,TRBV29-1,CSVEERGIEDGYTF
.,TRBJ1-1,TRBV11-2,CASSSVNTEAFF
.,TRBJ2-7,TRBV4-1,CASSQVNRADEQYF
few,TRBJ2-2,TRBV9,CASSLSGGHNTGELFF
few,TRBJ2-7,TRBV6-5,CASSSAGGPALEQYF
.,TRBJ2-7,TRBV6-1,CASSALAETYEQYF
.,TRBJ2-5,TRBV6-1,CASREHRGRLKETQYF
once,TRBJ1-2,TRBV2,CASSETVNYGYTF
many,TRBJ2-3,TRBV27,CATGAASGSDTQYF
once,TRBJ1-2,TRBV6-1,CASSTGLFGYTF
.,TRBJ1-2,TRBV5-6,CASSLDTANYGYTF
few,TRBJ1-5,TRBV19,CASSVNGGRWNQPQHF
.,TRBJ2-1,TRBV5-4,CASSLAAALGGEQFF
.,TRBJ1-6,TRBV19,CASSMTLVSYNSPLHF
once,TRBJ1-1,TRBV5-1,CASSLRAQQKNTEAFF
few,TRBJ2-7,TRBV6-5,CASSYDATAYYEQYF
.,TRBJ1-5,TRBV6-5,CASRRDLQRNQPQHF
.,TRBJ1-5,TRBV27,CASSWTINQPQHF
.,TRBJ1-5,TRBV5-6,CASSRQGNQPQHF
.,TRBJ2-5,TRBV11-2,CASSSGETQYF
.,TRBJ1-2,TRBV9,CASSVDAAGYTF
.,TRBJ1-4,TRBV27,CASSFRQNHEKLFF
.,TRBJ2-6,TRBV30,CAWSVDVGHSGANVLTF
few,TRBJ2-1,TRBV5-4,CASSLADRSGWNEQFF
.,TRBJ2-7,TRBV30,CAWITGTGSYEQYF
few,TRBJ2-5,TRBV7-9,CASSHRQERETQYF
few,TRBJ2-3,TRBV10-3,CAISESGDTDTQYF
.,TRBJ1-1,TRBV30,CAWGSGTEAFF
.,TRBJ2-6,TRBV6-1,CASSEEGGLSGANVLTF
.,TRBJ1-1,TRBV5-1,CASSFGARYNTEAFF